This T cell receptor (beta chain) was retrieved from a study of blood T cells in healthy people across ages. General study results and limits: Age brought a roughly linear fall in TCR beta diversity measured per million T cells.

The use of a sample-barcoded 5' primer and a J-beta primer mix characterized a second PCR of about 6 to 11 cycles. Via MiXCR, TCRdb re-called the 5' RACE reads, giving one row per CDR3 protein. The sample lists fewer than 900,000 distinct CDR3 sequences, approximately 49% occurring once. This clonotype turned up a few times. Its antigen is currently unknown. The sequence came from a woman aged 55 to 70 in good health. Sample: blood.

In DNA, the CDR3 is TGTGCCAGCATCTGGGAGCTAGCGCCCTCAGAGCAGTTCTTC. Amino acid sequence: CASIWELAPSEQFF. The chain recombines TRBV7-2 with TRBJ2-1; TRBD2 might be the D (6 bases). V lost 7 bases, J lost 10 bases, and 20 bases lay in between. Germline V gene data show CDR1 as SGHTA and CDR2 as FQGNSA. CDR3 size: 14 residues.